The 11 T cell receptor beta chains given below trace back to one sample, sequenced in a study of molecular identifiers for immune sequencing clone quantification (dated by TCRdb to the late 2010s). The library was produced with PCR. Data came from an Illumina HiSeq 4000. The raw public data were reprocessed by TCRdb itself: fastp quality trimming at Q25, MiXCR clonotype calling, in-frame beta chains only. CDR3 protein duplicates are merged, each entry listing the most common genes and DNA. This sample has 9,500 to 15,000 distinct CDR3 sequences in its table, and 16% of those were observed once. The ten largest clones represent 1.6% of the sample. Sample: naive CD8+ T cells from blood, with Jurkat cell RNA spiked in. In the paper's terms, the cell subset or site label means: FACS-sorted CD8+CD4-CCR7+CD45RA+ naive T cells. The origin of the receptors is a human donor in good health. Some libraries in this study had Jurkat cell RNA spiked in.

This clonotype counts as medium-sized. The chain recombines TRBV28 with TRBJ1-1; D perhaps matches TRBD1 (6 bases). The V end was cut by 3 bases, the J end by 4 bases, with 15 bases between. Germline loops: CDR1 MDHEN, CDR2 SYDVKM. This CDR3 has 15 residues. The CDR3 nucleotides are TGTGCCAGCAGTTTTTACTTCAGGGGCGGCACTGAAGCTTTCTTT. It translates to CASSFYFRGGTEAFF.

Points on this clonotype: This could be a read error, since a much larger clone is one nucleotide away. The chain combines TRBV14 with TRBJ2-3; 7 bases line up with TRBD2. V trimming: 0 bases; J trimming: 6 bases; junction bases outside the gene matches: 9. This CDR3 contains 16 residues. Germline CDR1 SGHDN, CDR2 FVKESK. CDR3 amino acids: CASSQDAGWGGDTQYF. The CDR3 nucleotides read TGTGCCAGCAGCCAAGATGCAGGTTGGGGAGGGGATACGCAGTATTTT.

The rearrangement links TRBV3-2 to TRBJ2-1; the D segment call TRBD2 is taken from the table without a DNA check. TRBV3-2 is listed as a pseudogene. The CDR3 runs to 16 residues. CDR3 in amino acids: CASSQDSGRPYNEQFF. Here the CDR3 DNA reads TGTGCCAGCAGCCAAGATAGCGGGAGGCCGTACAATGAGCAGTTCTTC.

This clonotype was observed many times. The CDR3 loop is CASSEGLGNTEAFF. CDR3 DNA sequence: TGTGCCAGCAGTGAAGGTCTGGGGAACACTGAAGCTTTCTTT. The chain couples TRBV2 to TRBJ1-1; no reliable D call. V lost 1 base and J lost 1, with 7 bases in between. This CDR3 is 14 amino acids long. Germline assignment: CDR1 SNHLY and CDR2 FYNNEI. Complete variable domain (other parts from reference TRBV2 and TRBJ1-1): EPEVTQTPSHQVTQMGQEVILRCVPISNHLYFYWYRQILGQKVEFLVSFYNNEISEKSEIFDDQFSVERPDGSNFTLKIRSTKLEDSAMYFCASSEGLGNTEAFFGQGTRLTVV.

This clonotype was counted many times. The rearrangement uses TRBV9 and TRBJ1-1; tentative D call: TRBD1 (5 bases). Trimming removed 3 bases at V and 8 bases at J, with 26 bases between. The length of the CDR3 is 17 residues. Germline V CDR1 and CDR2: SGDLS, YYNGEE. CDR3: CASSEGGVVSAREEAFF. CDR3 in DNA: TGTGCCAGCAGCGAGGGCGGGGTGGTGTCAGCCAGGGAGGAAGCTTTCTTT.

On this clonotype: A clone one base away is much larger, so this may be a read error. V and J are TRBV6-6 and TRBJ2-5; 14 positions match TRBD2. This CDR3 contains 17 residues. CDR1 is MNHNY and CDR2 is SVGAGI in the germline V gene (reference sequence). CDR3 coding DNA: TGTGCCGGCAGTTATCTCAGGACTAGCGGGGGGCAAGAGACCCAGTACTTC. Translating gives CAGSYLRTSGGQETQYF.

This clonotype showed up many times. In DNA, the CDR3 is TGTGCCAGCAGCCACCTCTTGGGGTACGAGCAGTACTTC. The encoded protein is CASSHLLGYEQYF. V and J are TRBV3-1 and TRBJ2-7; D gene unclear. The CDR3 runs to 13 residues. Between the trimmed V and J ends, which lost 3 bases and 4 bases, there was a span of 10 bases. Germline values: CDR1 LGHDT, CDR2 YNNKEL (reference sequence).

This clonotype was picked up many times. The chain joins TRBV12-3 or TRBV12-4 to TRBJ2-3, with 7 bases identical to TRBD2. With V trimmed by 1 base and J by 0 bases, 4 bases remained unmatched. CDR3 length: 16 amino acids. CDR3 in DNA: TGTGCCAGCAGTTTAGGGCCGGGACTAAGCACAGATACGCAGTATTTT. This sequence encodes CASSLGPGLSTDTQYF.

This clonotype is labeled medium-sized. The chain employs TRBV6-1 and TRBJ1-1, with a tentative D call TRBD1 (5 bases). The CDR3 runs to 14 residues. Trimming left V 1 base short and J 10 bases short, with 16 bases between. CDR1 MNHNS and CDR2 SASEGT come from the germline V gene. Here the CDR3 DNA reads TGTGCCAGCAGTGAAGGGTCCAGGGACGGAGGAGCTTTCTTT. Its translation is CASSEGSRDGGAFF.

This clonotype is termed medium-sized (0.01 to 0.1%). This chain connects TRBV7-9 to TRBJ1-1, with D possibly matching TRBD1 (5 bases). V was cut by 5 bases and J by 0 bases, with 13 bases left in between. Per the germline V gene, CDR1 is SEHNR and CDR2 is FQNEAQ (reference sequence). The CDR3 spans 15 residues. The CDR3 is CASSPTVHMNTEAFF. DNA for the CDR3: TGTGCCAGCAGCCCGACAGTCCACATGAACACTGAAGCTTTCTTT.

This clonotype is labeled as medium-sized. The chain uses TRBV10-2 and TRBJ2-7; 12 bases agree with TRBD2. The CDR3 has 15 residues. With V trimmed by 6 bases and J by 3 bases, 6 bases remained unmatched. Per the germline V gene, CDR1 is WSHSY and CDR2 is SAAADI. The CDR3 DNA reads TGCGCCAGCAGAGGACTAGCGGGACTATTCTACGAGCAGTACTTC. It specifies CASRGLAGLFYEQYF.